The rows below give T cell receptor beta chains drawn from one sample of a study of CD8 T cells in ankylosing spondylitis. TCRdb passed the 5' RACE reads through MiXCR, listing each CDR3 protein once. The repertoire holds about 500,000 distinct CDR3 sequences, roughly 12% seen once, with around 6.8% in the top ten. Source material: blood, either unsorted or a sorted T cell fraction (not recorded which). The receptors come from a male donor with ankylosing spondylitis. The CDR3 runs from the conserved cysteine through the conserved F or W. D genes are given only for firm matches. Rows may omit the clone size; those that give it use once, few, many or a size class.

TRBV19,.,.,TRBJ2-3,CASRIGRMDTQYF,TGTGCCAGTAGAATTGGGAGGATGGATACGCAGTATTTT
TRBV5-1,many,.,TRBJ2-1,CASNAGTRFNEQFF,TGCGCCAGCAATGCCGGGACCCGTTTCAATGAGCAGTTCTTC
TRBV29-1,.,TRBD2,TRBJ2-3,CSVVAGAEDTQYF,TGCAGCGTTGTAGCGGGAGCGGAAGATACGCAGTATTTT
TRBV12-3/TRBV12-4,few,.,TRBJ1-5,CASGFNSNQPQHF,TGTGCCAGCGGATTTAATAGCAATCAGCCCCAGCATTTT
TRBV11-3,many,.,TRBJ2-1,CASSLAGDPYNEQFF,TGTGCCAGCAGCTTAGCGGGAGACCCCTACAATGAGCAGTTCTTC
TRBV7-6,.,TRBD1,TRBJ2-2,CASSFGTVGTGELFF,TGTGCCAGCAGCTTCGGGACAGTTGGCACCGGGGAGCTGTTTTTT
TRBV12-5,.,.,TRBJ2-5,CASGFPTEETQYF,TGTGCTAGTGGTTTCCCGACAGAAGAGACCCAGTACTTC
TRBV7-2,.,.,TRBJ2-2,CASSPGPPVGELFF,TGTGCCAGCAGTCCCGGGCCTCCCGTGGGGGAGCTGTTTTTT
TRBV3-1,few,TRBD2,TRBJ2-7,CASSLLAGSYEQYF,TGTGCCAGCAGCCTGTTAGCGGGCTCTTACGAGCAGTACTTC
TRBV18,.,.,TRBJ1-5,CASSPPGRRQPQHF,TGTGCCAGCTCACCACCGGGGAGGCGGCAGCCCCAGCATTTT
TRBV7-2,few,TRBD1,TRBJ2-7,CASSYGQGSYEQYF,TGTGCCAGCAGCTACGGACAGGGAAGCTACGAGCAGTACTTC
TRBV20-1,.,TRBD2,TRBJ2-5,CSASPSGVTCQETQYF,TGCAGTGCGTCGCCTAGCGGGGTCACCTGCCAAGAGACCCAGTACTTC
TRBV6-1,few,.,TRBJ1-2,CASSEWAGEGGNGYTF,TGTGCCAGCAGTGAATGGGCAGGGGAAGGTGGAAATGGCTACACCTTC
TRBV6-5,.,.,TRBJ2-7,CASSYSEQTYEQYF,TGTGCCAGCAGTTACTCTGAACAGACCTACGAGCAGTACTTC
TRBV6-1,once,.,TRBJ2-3,CASSVFGAPTDTQYF,TGTGCCAGTTCCGTCTTCGGGGCCCCCACAGATACGCAGTATTTT
TRBV27,few,.,TRBJ2-5,CASSLSNAPGPWVKETQYF,TGTGCCAGCAGTTTATCTAATGCTCCGGGACCCTGGGTCAAAGAGACCCAGTACTTC
TRBV24-1,.,TRBD2,TRBJ2-1,CATSAAGLAVSSYNEQFF,TGTGCCACCAGTGCCGCCGGACTAGCGGTTAGCTCCTACAATGAGCAGTTCTTC
TRBV27,many,TRBD2,TRBJ2-1,CASSSPSGSYNEQFF,TGTGCCAGCAGTTCTCCTAGCGGATCCTACAATGAGCAGTTCTTC
TRBV9,.,.,TRBJ2-2,CVSSVITGELFF,TGTGTCAGCAGCGTAATCACCGGGGAGCTGTTTTTT
TRBV10-3,few,TRBD1,TRBJ1-2,CAISESWDRGPGDGYTF,TGTGCCATCAGTGAGTCGTGGGACAGGGGGCCGGGCGATGGCTACACCTTC
TRBV7-8,once,TRBD2,TRBJ2-3,CASSFGTSGGTDTQYF,TGTGCCAGCAGCTTCGGGACTAGCGGGGGCACAGATACGCAGTATTTT
TRBV5-1,many,TRBD2,TRBJ2-2,CASSSLLAGALNTGELFF,TGCGCCAGCAGCTCCTTACTAGCGGGAGCGCTGAACACCGGGGAGCTGTTTTTT
TRBV4-1,.,TRBD2,TRBJ2-1,CASSQRTSGEYNEQFF,TGCGCCAGCAGCCAGAGGACTAGCGGGGAGTACAATGAGCAGTTCTTC
TRBV24-1,few,.,TRBJ1-1,CATRGGDTEAFF,TGTGCCACCAGGGGCGGTGACACTGAAGCTTTCTTT
TRBV20-1,many,.,TRBJ2-1,CSSEGSGYNEQFF,TGCAGCTCCGAGGGAAGCGGTTACAATGAGCAGTTCTTC
TRBV20-1,.,TRBD2,TRBJ2-7,CSARDGRESTYEQYF,TGCAGTGCTAGAGATGGGCGGGAGAGCACCTACGAGCAGTACTTC
TRBV5-1,few,.,TRBJ1-1,CASSLGTGWGTEAFF,TGCGCCAGCAGCTTGGGTACAGGATGGGGCACTGAAGCTTTCTTT
TRBV5-1,many,TRBD1,TRBJ2-2,CASSTGQGEAGELFF,TGCGCCAGCAGCACGGGACAGGGTGAGGCCGGGGAGCTGTTTTTT
TRBV20-1,many,.,TRBJ2-3,CSASYRSTDTQYF,TGCAGTGCTAGTTATAGAAGCACAGATACGCAGTATTTT
TRBV20-1,many,TRBD2,TRBJ2-1,CSATPGLAGGEQFF,TGCAGTGCTACCCCGGGACTAGCGGGAGGTGAGCAGTTCTTC
TRBV10-3,few,TRBD1,TRBJ2-1,CAISAGTGRDNEQFF,TGTGCCATCAGTGCCGGGACAGGGAGGGACAATGAGCAGTTCTTC
TRBV10-3,few,TRBD2,TRBJ2-1,CAISDRAGGYNEQFF,TGTGCCATCAGTGACAGAGCGGGGGGGTACAATGAGCAGTTCTTC
TRBV12-3/TRBV12-4,many,TRBD2,TRBJ2-3,CASSLALTSGTDTQYF,TGTGCCAGCAGTTTAGCGCTGACTAGCGGCACAGATACGCAGTATTTT
TRBV7-9,.,.,TRBJ2-4,CASSGGGIKNIQYF,TGTGCCAGCAGCGGTGGCGGCATCAAAAACATTCAGTACTTC
TRBV5-1,few,.,TRBJ1-1,CASMFREGGGTEAFF,TGCGCCAGCATGTTCAGAGAGGGGGGCGGCACTGAAGCTTTCTTT
TRBV7-2,few,.,TRBJ2-3,CASSSLTYSTDTQYF,TGTGCCAGCAGCTCACTGACGTATAGCACAGATACGCAGTATTTT
TRBV4-2,.,.,TRBJ2-3,CASSQGTAFTDTQYF,TGTGCCAGCAGCCAAGGAACCGCCTTCACAGATACGCAGTATTTT